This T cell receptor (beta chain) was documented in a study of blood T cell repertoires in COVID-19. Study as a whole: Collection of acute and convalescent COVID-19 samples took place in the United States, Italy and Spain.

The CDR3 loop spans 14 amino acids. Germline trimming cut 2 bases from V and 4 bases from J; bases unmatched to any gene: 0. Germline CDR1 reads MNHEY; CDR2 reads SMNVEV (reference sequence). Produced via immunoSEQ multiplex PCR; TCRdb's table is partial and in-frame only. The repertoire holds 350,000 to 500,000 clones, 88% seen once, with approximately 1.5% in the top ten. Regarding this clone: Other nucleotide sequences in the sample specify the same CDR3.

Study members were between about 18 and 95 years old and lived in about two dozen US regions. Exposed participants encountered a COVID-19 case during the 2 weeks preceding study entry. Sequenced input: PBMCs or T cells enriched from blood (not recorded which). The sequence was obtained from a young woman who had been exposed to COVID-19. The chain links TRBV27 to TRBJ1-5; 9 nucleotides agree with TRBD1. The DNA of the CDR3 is TGTGCCAGCAGTTTAGGGACAGGGAATCAGCCCCAGCATTTT. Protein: CASSLGTGNQPQHF.